This TCR beta chain was sequenced in a study of beta chain features in type 1 diabetes. General study points: All four CD4+ subsets of Type 1 diabetes patients contained TCRB CDR3s that were moderately but significantly shorter. Cells expressing TCR highly could be over-represented by cDNA sequencing. Possible PCR preference for shorter templates applied equally to patients and controls.

This CDR3 contains 17 residues. The V gene end was trimmed by 0 bases and the J gene end by 2 bases; junction bases not matched to a gene: 6. Germline values: CDR1 KGHSH, CDR2 LQKENI. With respect to this clone: The antigen remains unidentified.

The authors reverse transcribed all of the isolated RNA, so sequencing captured expressed TCRB transcripts. The data were produced by immunoSEQ multiplex PCR, yet TCRdb's version contains in-frame clones alone and is incomplete. The data show around 280,000 clones, approximately 15% seen once. Cells sorted by CD45RO/CCR7/CD25/CD127/CD95/CD27 comprised CD4+ naive, central memory, regulatory and stem cell-like memory cells. The source is a man aged 18 to 30 with type 1 diabetes. V usage is TRBV18 and J usage is TRBJ2-3; 9 bases are a match to TRBD2. The material sequenced was naive CD4+ T cells from blood. This CDR3 is CASSPPTGGRATDTQYF. The CDR3 DNA follows: TGTGCCAGCTCACCACCGACTGGCGGGAGGGCCACAGATACGCAGTATTTT.